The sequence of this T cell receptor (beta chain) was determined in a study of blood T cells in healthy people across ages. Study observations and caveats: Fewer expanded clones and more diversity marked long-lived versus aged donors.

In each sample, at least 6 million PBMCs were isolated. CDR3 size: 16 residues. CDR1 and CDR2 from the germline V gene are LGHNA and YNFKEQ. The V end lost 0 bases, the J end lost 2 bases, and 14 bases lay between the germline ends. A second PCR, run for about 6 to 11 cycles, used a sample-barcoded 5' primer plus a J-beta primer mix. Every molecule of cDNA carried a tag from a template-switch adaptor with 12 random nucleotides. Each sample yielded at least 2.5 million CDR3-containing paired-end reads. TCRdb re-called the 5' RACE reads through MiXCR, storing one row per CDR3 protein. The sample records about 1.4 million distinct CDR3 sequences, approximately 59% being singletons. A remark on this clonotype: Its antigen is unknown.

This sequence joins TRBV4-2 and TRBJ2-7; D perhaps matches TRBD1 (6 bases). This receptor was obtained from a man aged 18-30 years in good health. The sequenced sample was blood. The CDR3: CASSQDQGLLAYEQYF. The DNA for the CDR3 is TGTGCCAGCAGCCAAGATCAGGGGTTACTAGCCTACGAGCAGTACTTC.